This TCR beta chain emerged from a study of early T cells in non-severe SARS-CoV-2 infection. V lost 0 bases and J lost 0; bases outside the gene matches: 5. The CDR3 sequence is 17 residues long. This clonotype was found many times. The TCR library protocol attached unique molecular identifiers to the individual cDNA molecules. TCRdb called the 5' RACE reads again in MiXCR, with one record for every CDR3 protein. Of approximately 37,000 distinct CDR3 sequences in the sample, more than 4.5% were seen once. The origin of this receptor is an adult who was a healthcare worker with PCR-confirmed SARS-CoV-2 infection or an uninfected control (not recorded which). The V gene is TRBV23-1, the J gene TRBJ2-1; 7 bases line up with TRBD1. TRBV23-1 is classed as an ORF, of uncertain function. The specimen comprised whole blood, sampled at baseline. The chain's CDR3 is CASSQSKGASSYNEQFF. The CDR3 DNA reads TGCGCCAGCAGTCAATCGAAGGGGGCCAGCTCCTACAATGAGCAGTTCTTC.